Listed here are 19 T cell receptor beta chains from one sample, sequenced in a study of cytomegalovirus exposure and HLA in healthy donors (dated by TCRdb to between 2016 and 2019). Library preparation used the immunoSEQ multiplex PCR assay. Drawn from immuneACCESS, this table holds only the in-frame rearrangements with V and J called that TCRdb kept. Clones are partly lost; checked studies trace under half to an unresolved V gene and leave the rest unexplained. The sample has about 140,000 clones on record, about 89% of them singletons. About 0.7% of the sample lies in the top ten. Sequenced sample: PBMCs. These receptor sequences come from a man aged 18 to 29 in good health and CMV-seronegative.

V usage is TRBV10-3 and J usage is TRBJ1-5; weak D call: TRBD1 (5 bases). This CDR3 is built from 16 residues. Germline lookup yields CDR1 ENHRY and CDR2 SYGVKD. V lost 11 bases and J lost 0, with 20 bases in between. This CDR3 is CAARSDSSHSNQPQHF. In nucleotides, the CDR3 is TGTGCCGCACGATCAGACAGTAGCCATAGCAATCAGCCCCAGCATTTT.

V gene TRBV2 combines with J gene TRBJ2-3; 8 bases fit TRBD2. This CDR3 spans 14 amino acids. From germline, CDR1 is SNHLY and CDR2 FYNNEI. Trimming cost V 6 bases and J 6 bases; bases outside gene matches: 8. The CDR3 DNA sequence: TGTGCCAGCAGCGGTGGTAGCGGGGAGGATACGCAGTATTTT. Encoded protein: CASSGGSGEDTQYF.

Only one count was recorded for this clone. The J gene is TRBJ2-3, the V gene TRBV6-5, with 7 bases lining up with TRBD1. This CDR3 is built from 15 residues. CDR1 and CDR2 (germline): MNHEY, SVGAGI. V dropped 9 bases and J dropped 2; count of bases not matched to a gene: 11. CDR3 DNA: TGTGCCAGTGCCCTGCTACAGGGGATCACAGATACGCAGTATTTT. Translation gives CASALLQGITDTQYF.

This clone was seen once. This chain joins TRBV19 and TRBJ2-1, with TRBD2 matching 14 bases. Germline V gene data show CDR1 as LNHDA and CDR2 as SQIVND (reference sequence). The V segment lost 4 bases and the J segment 5 bases; nucleotides outside the gene matches: 1. The CDR3 totals 15 residues. The CDR3 loop reads CASSRGLAGDNEQFF. DNA of the CDR3: TGTGCCAGTAGTAGGGGACTAGCGGGAGACAATGAGCAGTTCTTC.

In this sample, this clone turned up once. The chain joins TRBV7-8 to TRBJ2-3; TRBD1 is a possible D gene (7 bases). CDR1 and CDR2 from the germline V gene are SGHVS and FQNEAQ. Trimming shortened V by 1 base and J by 3 bases, and 20 bases separated the two germline ends. This CDR3 has 18 residues. DNA of the CDR3: TGTGCCAGCAGCTTAGGACACAGGGGACGGGAGAGGACAGATACGCAGTATTTT. Translated, it gives CASSLGHRGRERTDTQYF.

V usage is TRBV11-2 and J usage is TRBJ1-6, with D possibly matching TRBD1 (5 bases). Trimming left V 5 bases short and J 9 bases short, with 8 bases between. CDR3 length: 12 amino acids. Germline V gene data show CDR1 as SGHAT and CDR2 as FQNNGV. CDR3 loop: CASSTGSSPLHF. CDR3 bases: TGTGCCAGCAGCACAGGTTCTTCACCCCTCCACTTT.

The genes are TRBV6-1 and TRBJ1-1; 9 nucleotides align to TRBD1. The V gene end was trimmed by 0 bases and the J gene end by 6 bases; junction bases not matched to a gene: 8. The CDR3 runs 16 residues. Germline V gives CDR1 MNHNS, CDR2 SASEGT. The CDR3 region is CASSEAFPGQGSEAFF. The DNA for the CDR3 is TGTGCCAGCAGTGAAGCTTTTCCGGGACAGGGTTCTGAAGCTTTCTTT.

This chain joins TRBV5-4 and TRBJ2-3; TRBD1 might be the D (5 bases). Germline V gene sequence: CDR1 SGHNT, CDR2 YYREEE (reference sequence). V shed 5 bases and J shed 3 bases, with 10 bases lying between them. This CDR3 comprises 13 residues. As DNA, the CDR3 is TGTGCCAGCAGGCAAGGGGCTACAGATACGCAGTATTTT. Protein sequence: CASRQGATDTQYF.

The CDR3 DNA reads TGTGCCAGCAGCGTAAGTCTAGCAAAGGGGGAAGAGACCCAGTACTTC. It translates to CASSVSLAKGEETQYF. This rearrangement joins TRBV9 to TRBJ2-5, with D possibly TRBD1 on 6 matching bases. Germline CDR1 is SGDLS and CDR2 is YYNGEE. V lost 1 base and J lost 3, with 16 bases in between. The CDR3 has 16 residues.

The rearrangement joins TRBV5-1 to TRBJ2-3; 7 positions agree with TRBD2. Germline V CDR1 and CDR2: SGHRS, YFSETQ. J was trimmed by 0 bases and V by 3 bases; bases with no gene match: 4. This CDR3 has 15 amino acids. CDR3 loop: CASSSKRGSTDTQYF. The CDR3 DNA sequence: TGCGCCAGCAGCTCAAAGCGGGGCAGCACAGATACGCAGTATTTT.

As concerns this clone: In the same sample, other DNA sequences code for this CDR3. The chain employs TRBV5-1 and TRBJ1-1; D remains ambiguous. Germline V gene sequence: CDR1 SGHRS, CDR2 YFSETQ. The CDR3 extends over 14 amino acids. V gave up 1 base and J gave up 1 base, with 8 bases separating them. The chain's CDR3 is CASSLFSGNTEAFF. The CDR3 DNA sequence: TGCGCCAGCAGCTTGTTTTCAGGGAACACTGAAGCTTTCTTT. The full variable domain, rest sourced from reference TRBV5-1 and TRBJ1-1, is KAGVTQTPRYLIKTRGQQVTLSCSPISGHRSVSWYQQTPGQGLQFLFEYFSETQRNKGNFPGRFSGRQFSNSRSEMNVSTLELGDSALYLCASSLFSGNTEAFFGQGTRLTVV.

J is TRBJ2-3 and V is TRBV5-4; the D is unclear. Germline CDR1 is SGHNT and CDR2 is YYREEE (reference sequence). The CDR3 loop spans 15 amino acids. The V gene lost 5 bases and the J gene lost 5 bases, with 18 bases spanning the gap. The CDR3 nucleotides read TGTGCCAGCAGTCGTTCCTTAGGAGATCGAGATACGCAGTATTTT. Amino acid sequence: CASSRSLGDRDTQYF.

CDR3 bases: TGTGCCAGCAGCCTGGACAGGGAACCTAACTATGGCTACACCTTC. Residues: CASSLDREPNYGYTF. The chain links TRBV2 to TRBJ1-2; TRBD1 matches at 8 bases. Germline V CDR1 and CDR2: SNHLY, FYNNEI. The ends lost 6 bases at V and 0 bases at J; junction bases unmatched: 6. The CDR3 runs 15 residues.

The chain couples TRBV19 to TRBJ1-1; 10 bases agree with TRBD1. Germline V CDR1 and CDR2: LNHDA, SQIVND (reference sequence). After removal of 3 bases from V and 5 bases from J, the junction contained 6 bases not matched to a gene. This CDR3 region has 15 residues. CDR3 region: CASSIQGTGVTEAFF. The CDR3, as DNA: TGTGCCAGTAGTATTCAGGGGACAGGGGTTACTGAAGCTTTCTTT. The complete variable domain, with remaining parts taken from reference TRBV19 and TRBJ1-1, reads DGGITQSPKYLFRKEGQNVTLSCEQNLNHDAMYWYRQDPGQGLRLIYYSQIVNDFQKGDIAEGYSVSREKKESFPLTVTSAQKNPTAFYLCASSIQGTGVTEAFFGQGTRLTVV.

The chain combines TRBV5-1 with TRBJ2-2, with D perhaps matching TRBD1 (7 bases). Germline CDR1 reads SGHRS; CDR2 reads YFSETQ. Trimming left V 4 bases short and J 0 bases short, with 10 bases between. The CDR3 is made up of 15 amino acids. The CDR3 DNA reads TGCGCCAGCAGCGGCGGGACAGCGAACACCGGGGAGCTGTTTTTT. It specifies CASSGGTANTGELFF.

V usage is TRBV2 and J usage is TRBJ2-7, with D perhaps TRBD2 (5 bases). The CDR3 totals 13 residues. V was cut by 3 bases and J by 1 base, with 7 bases left in between. Germline CDR1 reads SNHLY; CDR2 reads FYNNEI. CDR3 loop: CASSDRGSYEQYF. CDR3 bases: TGTGCCAGCAGTGACCGGGGTTCCTACGAGCAGTACTTC. Based on the CDR3 plus reference TRBV2 and TRBJ2-7, the full variable domain is EPEVTQTPSHQVTQMGQEVILRCVPISNHLYFYWYRQILGQKVEFLVSFYNNEISEKSEIFDDQFSVERPDGSNFTLKIRSTKLEDSAMYFCASSDRGSYEQYFGPGTRLTVT.

This chain joins TRBV27 and TRBJ1-1; D uncertain. CDR3 length: 14 amino acids. Germline CDR1 and CDR2: MNHEY and SMNVEV (reference sequence). The V end was cut by 7 bases, the J end by 0 bases, with 12 bases between. The CDR3 bases are TGTGCCAGCATGAGGGCCAGAATGAACACTGAAGCTTTCTTT. It encodes CASMRARMNTEAFF.

The chain combines TRBV7-9 with TRBJ2-7; TRBD1 matches at 9 bases. V lost 7 bases and J lost 4; bases outside the gene matches: 5. This CDR3 spans 13 amino acids. Per germline, CDR1 SEHNR and CDR2 FQNEAQ (reference sequence). CDR3 amino acids: CASKQQGAYEQYV. The CDR3 nucleotides are TGTGCCAGCAAACAACAGGGGGCTTACGAGCAGTACGTC.

The V call is TRBV27, the J call TRBJ2-7, with a tentative D call TRBD2 (6 bases). V lost 5 bases, J lost 3 bases, and 11 bases lay in between. The length of the CDR3 is 13 residues. The germline gives CDR1 MNHEY, CDR2 SMNVEV (reference sequence). Here the CDR3 DNA reads TGTGCCAGCAGTACCGGGGACTTCTACGAGCAGTACTTC. Translating it yields CASSTGDFYEQYF.